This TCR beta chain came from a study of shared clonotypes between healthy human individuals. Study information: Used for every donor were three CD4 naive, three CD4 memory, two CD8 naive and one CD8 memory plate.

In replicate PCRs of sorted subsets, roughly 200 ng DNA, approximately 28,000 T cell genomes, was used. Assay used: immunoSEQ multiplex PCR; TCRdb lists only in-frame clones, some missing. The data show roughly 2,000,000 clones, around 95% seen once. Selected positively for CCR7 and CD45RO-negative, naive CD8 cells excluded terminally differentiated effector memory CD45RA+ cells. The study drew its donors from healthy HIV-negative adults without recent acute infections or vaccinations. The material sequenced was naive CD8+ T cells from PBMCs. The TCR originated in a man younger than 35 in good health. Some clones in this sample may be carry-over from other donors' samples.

The CDR3 DNA is TGTGCCAGCAGCGTAGGTTGGGACCTTAGCACAGATACGCAGTATTTT. It is translated as CASSVGWDLSTDTQYF. The genes are TRBV9 and TRBJ2-3, with D perhaps being TRBD1 or TRBD2 (5 bases each). There are 16 residues in the CDR3. V lost 0 bases and J 0 bases, leaving 11 bases between the germline ends. Per germline, CDR1 SGDLS and CDR2 YYNGEE.